This TCR beta chain was retrieved from a study of technical replicates of blood from several donors. Repertoires were generated with immunoSEQ multiplex PCR, while TCRdb's copy carries only in-frame clones and drops some. Of tens of thousands of clones in the sample, approximately 94% were seen once. The clonotype was recovered from a human donor in good health. The sequencing sample was made of T cells isolated from PBMCs.

CDR3 amino acids: CASSLVGEAHEQYF. For the CDR3, the DNA is TGTGCCAGCAGCTTAGTAGGGGAGGCCCACGAGCAGTACTTC. V is TRBV7-6 and J is TRBJ2-7; a weak D match, TRBD2 (6 bases). Germline CDR1 reads SGHVS; CDR2 reads FNYEAQ. Trimming took off 1 base at V and 5 bases at J, with 12 bases between the two ends. The CDR3 has 14 amino acids. The full variable domain, its missing parts supplied by reference TRBV7-6 and TRBJ2-7, is GAGVSQSPRYKVTKRGQDVALRCDPISGHVSLYWYRQALGQGPEFLTYFNYEAQQDKSGLPNDRFSAERPEGSISTLTIQRTEQRDSAMYRCASSLVGEAHEQYFGPGTRLTVT.